Following are 24 T cell receptor beta chains from one sample sequenced in a study of blood T cell repertoires in COVID-19. TCRdb's copy holds only in-frame clones and misses some; the assay was immunoSEQ multiplex PCR. The sample carries some 230,000 clones, about 85% recorded once. Specimen: peripheral blood. The receptors shown here come from a man aged 50 to 60 who had recovered from COVID-19.

The chain recombines TRBV4-1 with TRBJ2-1; no definite D call. The V end lost 5 bases, the J end lost 5 bases, and 7 bases lay between the germline ends. Looked up from germline, CDR1 is MGHRA and CDR2 is YSYEKL. The CDR3 contains 12 residues. CDR3 DNA: TGCGCCAGCAGCTCTATGAACAATGAGCAGTTCTTC. It codes for CASSSMNNEQFF.

V usage is TRBV28 and J usage is TRBJ1-2, with 10 bases that match TRBD1. Germline loops: CDR1 MDHEN, CDR2 SYDVKM. J lost 7 bases, V lost 5 bases, and 7 bases had no gene match. The CDR3 runs 14 residues. This CDR3 is CASSNTGTGAGYTF. In DNA form, the CDR3 reads TGTGCCAGCAGTAATACCGGGACAGGGGCTGGCTACACCTTC.

The chain recombines TRBV2 with TRBJ1-4, with no clear D. Trimming left V 7 bases short and J 4 bases short, with 13 bases between. Germline CDR1 is SNHLY and CDR2 is FYNNEI. There are 14 residues in the CDR3. CDR3 loop: CASKLRRNNEKLFF. CDR3 bases: TGTGCCAGCAAACTACGACGGAATAATGAAAAACTGTTTTTT.

This clone has a single count. The J gene is TRBJ1-2, the V gene TRBV28, with TRBD1 identical over 7 bases. The germline gives CDR1 MDHEN, CDR2 SYDVKM. Unmatched junction bases numbered 5, after V lost 2 bases and J lost 8 bases. The CDR3 length is 13 residues. The CDR3 DNA is TGTGCCAGCAGTTTACTGACAGGGTGGGGCTACACCTTC. It specifies CASSLLTGWGYTF.

CDR3 DNA: TGTGCCAGTAGTATTGTGACAGGGGGACACAATGAGCAGTTCTTC. Protein product: CASSIVTGGHNEQFF. J is TRBJ2-1 and V is TRBV19; 9 nucleotides agree with TRBD1. This CDR3 has 15 residues. Germline V gene lookup returns CDR1 LNHDA and CDR2 SQIVND (reference sequence). J gave up 5 bases and V 3 bases, and 5 bases lay outside the gene matches. The full variable domain, in which reference TRBV19 and TRBJ2-1 provide the parts outside the CDR3, is DGGITQSPKYLFRKEGQNVTLSCEQNLNHDAMYWYRQDPGQGLRLIYYSQIVNDFQKGDIAEGYSVSREKKESFPLTVTSAQKNPTAFYLCASSIVTGGHNEQFFGPGTRLTVL.

This chain connects TRBV5-1 to TRBJ2-2, with D maybe TRBD1 (6 bases). CDR1 is SGHRS, CDR2 YFSETQ, per germline. This CDR3 is built from 16 residues. V lost 7 bases, J lost 0 bases, and 16 bases lay in between. The CDR3 loop is CASDLGAGSNTGELFF. In DNA form, the CDR3 reads TGCGCCAGCGACCTGGGGGCCGGATCGAACACCGGGGAGCTGTTTTTT.

This rearrangement joins TRBV5-1 to TRBJ2-2, with TRBD2 matching over 8 bases. After removal of 0 bases from V and 11 bases from J, the junction contained 9 bases not matched to a gene. The V gene's germline CDR1 is SGHRS and CDR2 YFSETQ. The CDR3 runs to 15 residues. The CDR3 region is CASSLVLAEGRELFF. CDR3 coding DNA: TGCGCCAGCAGCTTGGTACTAGCGGAAGGGCGAGAGCTGTTTTTT.

The rearrangement uses TRBV6-2 or TRBV6-3 and TRBJ1-1; D unresolved. The V end was cut by 6 bases, the J end by 4 bases, with 12 bases between. CDR1 is MNHEY and CDR2 is SVGEGT in the germline V gene. This CDR3 comprises 13 residues. CDR3 nucleotide sequence: TGTGCCAGCAGCCGAAGCCGAGTCACTGAAGCTTTCTTT. Protein product: CASSRSRVTEAFF.

This clone was recorded once. J is TRBJ1-4 and V is TRBV7-9; TRBD1 matches at 7 bases. This CDR3 is built from 14 residues. Germline V gene data show CDR1 as SEHNR and CDR2 as FQNEAQ (reference sequence). V lost 5 bases and J lost 12; bases outside the gene matches: 12. The CDR3 sequence: CASSPRGPGWELFF. The CDR3 DNA reads as TGTGCCAGCAGCCCAAGGGGGCCGGGGTGGGAACTGTTTTTT. Full variable domain (rest looked up from reference TRBV7-9 and TRBJ1-4): DTGVSQNPRHKITKRGQNVTFRCDPISEHNRLYWYRQTLGQGPEFLTYFQNEAQLEKSRLLSDRFSAERPKGSFSTLEIQRTEQGDSAMYLCASSPRGPGWELFFGSGTQLSVL.

The chain is built from TRBV9 and TRBJ2-5; the D gene is possibly TRBD2 (6 bases). This CDR3 comprises 16 residues. The V and J ends lost 0 bases and 2 bases respectively, with 14 bases between them. Germline values: CDR1 SGDLS, CDR2 YYNGEE. In DNA, the CDR3 is TGTGCCAGCAGCGTAGCATGGGGGGAAGGTCAAGAGACCCAGTACTTC. Its translation is CASSVAWGEGQETQYF.

The rearrangement joins TRBV19 to TRBJ1-3; a weak D match, TRBD1 (6 bases). The CDR3 extends over 15 amino acids. V was pared by 5 bases and J by 0 bases, with 11 bases between. Per the germline V gene, CDR1 is LNHDA and CDR2 is SQIVND (reference sequence). This CDR3 is CASSARGGSGNTIYF. As DNA, the CDR3 is TGTGCCAGTAGTGCCAGGGGCGGCTCTGGAAACACCATATATTTT.

V gene TRBV7-2 combines with J gene TRBJ2-7, with 7 bases aligning to TRBD2. The CDR3 consists of 15 residues. J was trimmed by 3 bases and V by 6 bases; bases with no gene match: 11. Germline assignment: CDR1 SGHTA and CDR2 FQGNSA. This CDR3 is CASRVGVGGHYEQYF. CDR3 nucleotide sequence: TGTGCCAGCAGAGTCGGCGTGGGAGGGCACTACGAGCAGTACTTC.

DNA of the CDR3: TGTGCCAGCAGGGGACTAGCGTACAATGAGCAGTTCTTC. Translated: CASRGLAYNEQFF. The chain links TRBV12-3 or TRBV12-4 to TRBJ2-1, with 10 bases matching TRBD2. The CDR3 consists of 13 residues. V dropped 6 bases and J dropped 4; count of bases not matched to a gene: 0.

This clone was detected only a few times. The CDR3 DNA sequence: TGTGCCAGCAGCCCAGGAGGCTCTGGAAACACCATATATTTT. This encodes CASSPGGSGNTIYF. The chain combines TRBV7-9 with TRBJ1-3, with D unresolved. This CDR3 is built from 14 residues. The germline gives CDR1 SEHNR, CDR2 FQNEAQ (reference sequence). The germline V and J ends were trimmed by 5 bases and 0 bases, with 8 bases remaining between them.

The CDR3 sequence is CASSYDRGQTGELFF. DNA for the CDR3: TGTGCCAGCAGTTACGACAGGGGACAGACGGGGGAGCTGTTTTTT. This rearrangement joins TRBV6-5 to TRBJ2-2; 8 positions agree with TRBD1. This CDR3 is built from 15 residues. Trimming cost V 2 bases and J 8 bases; bases outside gene matches: 7. Germline V lookup: CDR1 MNHEY, CDR2 SVGAGI.

This chain connects TRBV6-5 to TRBJ2-2; D is perhaps TRBD1 (5 bases). The CDR3 spans 13 residues. The germline V and J ends were trimmed by 7 bases and 6 bases, with 12 bases remaining between them. Germline V gene lookup returns CDR1 MNHEY and CDR2 SVGAGI. The CDR3 is CASTKRGPGELFF. DNA for the CDR3: TGTGCCAGCACTAAAAGGGGCCCCGGGGAGCTGTTTTTT.

This chain connects TRBV5-4 to TRBJ1-1; possibly TRBD1 for D (6 bases). V was pared by 4 bases and J by 10 bases, with 14 bases between. Germline assignment: CDR1 SGHNT and CDR2 YYREEE (reference sequence). The CDR3 runs 12 residues. The CDR3 DNA reads TGTGCCAGCAGCCCCCCACAGGGACGAGCTTTCTTT. Its translation is CASSPPQGRAFF.

The gene calls are TRBV18 and TRBJ2-2, with D perhaps TRBD1 (6 bases). Per the germline V gene, CDR1 is KGHSH and CDR2 is LQKENI. CDR3 size: 15 residues. V was trimmed by 4 bases and J by 2 bases, leaving 11 bases between them. This chain's CDR3 is CASSLRQANTGELFF. In DNA form, the CDR3 reads TGTGCCAGCTCACTCCGACAGGCAAACACCGGGGAGCTGTTTTTT. Filled out from reference TRBV18 and TRBJ2-2, the complete variable domain reads NAGVMQNPRHLVRRRGQEARLRCSPMKGHSHVYWYRQLPEEGLKFMVYLQKENIIDESGMPKERFSAEFPKEGPSILRIQQVVRGDSAAYFCASSLRQANTGELFFGEGSRLTVL.

V usage is TRBV27 and J usage is TRBJ2-7; D unresolved. Germline-derived CDR1 and CDR2 are MNHEY and SMNVEV (reference sequence). V was pared by 5 bases and J by 2 bases, with 13 bases between. The length of the CDR3 is 14 residues. Here the CDR3 DNA reads TGTGCCAGCAGTCCCCGGTACACAGCCTACGAGCAGTACTTC. Protein product: CASSPRYTAYEQYF.

The genes are TRBV18 and TRBJ2-5; no clear D gene. The germline V gene encodes CDR1 KGHSH and CDR2 LQKENI. V was pared by 3 bases and J by 1 base, with 6 bases between. The CDR3 is 13 amino acids. This chain's CDR3 is CASSPLLQETQYF. The CDR3 DNA follows: TGTGCCAGCTCACCCCTCCTCCAAGAGACCCAGTACTTC. Together with reference TRBV18 and TRBJ2-5, the CDR3 gives the full variable domain: NAGVMQNPRHLVRRRGQEARLRCSPMKGHSHVYWYRQLPEEGLKFMVYLQKENIIDESGMPKERFSAEFPKEGPSILRIQQVVRGDSAAYFCASSPLLQETQYFGPGTRLLVL.

The rearrangement links TRBV2 to TRBJ2-2; TRBD1 might be the D (5 bases). CDR1 is SNHLY and CDR2 is FYNNEI in the germline V gene. The ends were cut back, 4 bases at V and 7 bases at J, with 13 bases in the middle. The CDR3 loop spans 14 amino acids. CDR3: CASSGVWGIGELFF. CDR3 DNA: TGTGCCAGCAGTGGTGTATGGGGCATCGGGGAGCTGTTTTTT.

This clone was seen once. The V and J genes are TRBV2 and TRBJ2-7, with D possibly TRBD1 on 6 matching bases. The CDR3 sequence is 11 residues long. Germline V gives CDR1 SNHLY, CDR2 FYNNEI. Trimming pared 3 bases from V and 9 bases from J, leaving 9 bases between. In DNA form, the CDR3 reads TGTGCCAGCAGTGATCAGGGGAGGCAGTACTTC. Its translation is CASSDQGRQYF.

The CDR3 bases are TGTGCCAGTAAGGGACTAGCGGGAGGTTTATACGAGCAGTACTTC. Translating it yields CASKGLAGGLYEQYF. The rearrangement links TRBV19 to TRBJ2-7, with 15 positions matching TRBD2. The CDR3 has 15 amino acids. Germline loops: CDR1 LNHDA, CDR2 SQIVND (reference sequence). Trimming cost V 7 bases and J 4 bases; bases outside gene matches: 5.

The rearrangement uses TRBV18 and TRBJ2-2; D may be TRBD1 (5 bases). Germline V gene sequence: CDR1 KGHSH, CDR2 LQKENI. The CDR3 totals 16 residues. Trimming shortened V by 3 bases and J by 4 bases, and 15 bases separated the two germline ends. CDR3 loop: CASSPRTRQGTGELFF. The CDR3 region has the DNA TGTGCCAGCTCACCCAGGACCCGCCAGGGCACCGGGGAGCTGTTTTTT.